The 28 T cell receptor beta chains listed next were all sequenced from one sample in a study of cytomegalovirus exposure and HLA in healthy donors. The PCR contained 60 Vbeta and 13 Jbeta primers. Profiling relied on immunoSEQ multiplex PCR, and the TCRdb table lists in-frame clones only, not all of them. The sample has just under 250,000 clones, 82% seen once. Material: PBMCs. Every receptor here comes from a woman in her forties in good health and CMV-seropositive.

The CDR3 coding sequence is TGCGCCAGCAGCCACGAACACAGGGGAAAGACTGAAGCTTTCTTT. Translated, it gives CASSHEHRGKTEAFF. The rearrangement joins TRBV4-1 to TRBJ1-1, with TRBD1 matching over 7 bases. Germline V gene sequence: CDR1 MGHRA, CDR2 YSYEKL. The ends lost 3 bases at V and 5 bases at J; junction bases unmatched: 9. This CDR3 is built from 15 residues.

Points on this clone: Its ends do not fully match the called genes, so a read error is possible. The chain carries TRBV7-9 and TRBJ1-2; perhaps TRBD1 as D (5 bases). The CDR3 runs to 15 residues. CDR1 and CDR2 from the germline V gene are SEHNR and FQNEAQ (reference sequence). The CDR3 DNA sequence: TGTTCCAGCAGCTTCTCGGGGACTTTTAACTATGGCTACACCTTC. It codes for CSSSFSGTFNYGYTF.

This chain links TRBV12-5 with TRBJ2-7; 8 nucleotides line up with TRBD1. Germline CDR1 LGHNT, CDR2 FRNRAP. The J segment lost 5 bases and the V segment lost 6 bases, leaving 15 bases of the junction unmatched. This CDR3 contains 16 residues. The CDR3 DNA is TGTGCTAGTGGCCCCGCGTTCGGGGACAGGCCCAACGAGCAGTACTTC. As protein: CASGPAFGDRPNEQYF.

V and J are TRBV4-1 and TRBJ1-2, with 9 bases lining up with TRBD1. Germline V CDR1 and CDR2: MGHRA, YSYEKL. The V segment lost 4 bases and the J segment 4 bases; nucleotides outside the gene matches: 10. The CDR3 totals 16 residues. In nucleotides, the CDR3 is TGCGCCAGCAGCCTCCCCTTCCGGGACAGGGCCTATGGCTACACCTTC. Residues: CASSLPFRDRAYGYTF.

V and J are TRBV9 and TRBJ1-3; 7 bases map to TRBD1. V shed 10 bases, J shed 0 bases, and the junction held 10 bases outside the gene matches. CDR1 and CDR2 (germline): SGDLS, YYNGEE. The CDR3 runs 15 residues. DNA for the CDR3: TGTGCCGTCAGCAGGGGGGATTACTCTGGAAACACCATATATTTT. It codes for CAVSRGDYSGNTIYF.

V usage is TRBV2 and J usage is TRBJ1-2; 9 positions agree with TRBD1. With 7 bases clipped from V and 3 bases from J, the junction kept 6 bases outside the gene matches. The CDR3 is 14 residues long. Germline V gene sequence: CDR1 SNHLY, CDR2 FYNNEI. The CDR3 region is CASKWTGEDYGYTF. CDR3 nucleotides: TGTGCCAGCAAGTGGACAGGGGAAGACTATGGCTACACCTTC.

This chain uses TRBV19 with TRBJ1-1, with 9 nucleotides matching TRBD1. Germline V CDR1 and CDR2: LNHDA, SQIVND (reference sequence). Unmatched junction bases numbered 3, after V lost 1 base and J lost 0 bases. The CDR3 length is 16 residues. CDR3 in DNA: TGTGCCAGTAGTATAGGGACAGGGGCGATGAACACTGAAGCTTTCTTT. Residues: CASSIGTGAMNTEAFF.

In this sample, this clone turned up a few times. This chain uses TRBV19 with TRBJ1-1, with D perhaps TRBD1 (5 bases). The V end was cut by 6 bases, the J end by 0 bases, with 17 bases between. The germline V gene encodes CDR1 LNHDA and CDR2 SQIVND (reference sequence). This CDR3 spans 16 amino acids. As DNA, the CDR3 is TGTGCCAGTAGGACCCTCGGGGGTATGGTGAACACTGAAGCTTTCTTT. Translation: CASRTLGGMVNTEAFF.

This chain joins TRBV4-2 and TRBJ2-1, with TRBD2 matching over 11 bases. This CDR3 comprises 18 residues. Germline lookup yields CDR1 LGHNA and CDR2 YNFKEQ. V was clipped by 0 bases and J by 6 bases; unmatched bases: 10. CDR3 sequence (DNA): TGTGCCAGCAGCCAAGAAGGCCTAGCGGGAGGCGCCGCCAATGAGCAGTTCTTC. This gives the protein CASSQEGLAGGAANEQFF.

The chain has TRBV4-1 and TRBJ1-2, with TRBD1 as a possible D gene (6 bases). Trimming removed 2 bases at V and 1 base at J, with 14 bases between. Germline CDR1 is MGHRA and CDR2 is YSYEKL. The length of the CDR3 is 16 residues. The CDR3 DNA follows: TGCGCCAGCAGCCAACTATACGGGACAAATAACTATGGCTACACCTTC. It is translated as CASSQLYGTNNYGYTF.

The CDR3 bases are TGTGCCAGCAGTTCCCCAATGGGGGGGAATGAAAAACTGTTTTTT. Protein product: CASSSPMGGNEKLFF. The rearrangement uses TRBV27 and TRBJ1-4; a weak D match, TRBD1 (5 bases). The CDR3 has 15 residues. V was trimmed by 4 bases and J by 5 bases, leaving 14 bases between them. Germline CDR1 reads MNHEY; CDR2 reads SMNVEV (reference sequence).

The chain joins TRBV5-4 to TRBJ1-2; D might be TRBD1 (6 bases). The length of the CDR3 is 15 residues. Trimming pared 0 bases from V and 0 bases from J, leaving 9 bases between. Per the germline V gene, CDR1 is SGHNT and CDR2 is YYREEE (reference sequence). The CDR3 DNA follows: TGTGCCAGCAGCTTGGTGGACAGACCTAACTATGGCTACACCTTC. This translates into CASSLVDRPNYGYTF.

Turning to this clone: Other DNA variants within this sample encode the same CDR3. The chain recombines TRBV2 with TRBJ2-7; 7 nucleotides agree with TRBD1. V lost 5 bases and J lost 2; bases outside the gene matches: 6. Per the germline V gene, CDR1 is SNHLY and CDR2 is FYNNEI. This CDR3 has 14 residues. The CDR3 region is CASSRQGRPYEQYF. CDR3 sequence (DNA): TGTGCCAGCAGTAGACAGGGAAGGCCCTACGAGCAGTACTTC.

This chain uses TRBV5-8 with TRBJ2-7; 7 bases are a match to TRBD1. Germline V lookup: CDR1 SGHTS, CDR2 YDEGEE. Trimming cost V 4 bases and J 5 bases; bases outside gene matches: 15. This CDR3 is 16 amino acids long. The CDR3 loop is CASSPQGRGTFNEQYF. DNA for the CDR3: TGTGCCAGCAGCCCTCAGGGCAGGGGGACCTTCAACGAGCAGTACTTC. Complete variable domain (other parts from reference TRBV5-8 and TRBJ2-7): EAGVTQSPTHLIKTRGQQATLRCSPISGHTSVYWYQQALGLGLQFLLWYDEGEERNRGNFPPRFSGRQFPNYSSELNVNALELEDSALYLCASSPQGRGTFNEQYFGPGTRLTVT.

The V and J genes are TRBV6-5 and TRBJ1-1, with 7 nucleotides matching TRBD1. The CDR3 contains 15 residues. V lost 0 bases and J lost 3; bases outside the gene matches: 4. CDR1 is MNHEY and CDR2 is SVGAGI in the germline V gene. In DNA, the CDR3 is TGTGCCAGCAGTTACTCCGGGACAGAGGACACTGAAGCTTTCTTT. Its protein is CASSYSGTEDTEAFF.

V usage is TRBV6-1 and J usage is TRBJ2-7, with D unresolved. The CDR3 has 13 residues. The germline gives CDR1 MNHNS, CDR2 SASEGT. V lost 1 base and J 3 bases, leaving 7 bases between the germline ends. The CDR3 is CASSEDGVYEQYF. As DNA, the CDR3 is TGTGCCAGCAGTGAAGATGGAGTCTACGAGCAGTACTTC.

This clone was seen a few times. At one boundary the junction diverges from the germline segment, which might be a read error. This chain joins TRBV7-9 and TRBJ2-1, with 11 bases identical to TRBD2. The CDR3 contains 15 residues. In germline, CDR1 is SEHNR, CDR2 FQNEAQ (reference sequence). The DNA of the CDR3 is TGTTCCAGCAGCTTAGTTAGCGGGAGGGCAGATGAGCAGTTCTTC. This codes for CSSSLVSGRADEQFF.

The V gene is TRBV5-1, the J gene TRBJ2-5, with TRBD2 identical over 8 bases. Losses at the gene ends were 4 bases for V and 3 bases for J; bases not matched to a gene: 5. Germline loops: CDR1 SGHRS, CDR2 YFSETQ. The CDR3 consists of 14 residues. The CDR3 sequence is CASSPGGLEETQYF. The CDR3 bases are TGCGCCAGCAGCCCGGGGGGACTAGAAGAGACCCAGTACTTC.

The V gene is TRBV4-3, the J gene TRBJ2-3, with 7 bases identical to TRBD2. There are 14 residues in the CDR3. CDR1 is LGHNA and CDR2 is YSLEER in the germline V gene. J gave up 4 bases and V 4 bases, and 5 bases lay outside the gene matches. CDR3 coding DNA: TGCGCCAGCAGCCGAAGACTAGCCGCAGATACGCAGTATTTT. Amino acids: CASSRRLAADTQYF.

CDR3 DNA: TGTGCCAGCAGCCCTGGGACAGGCGCCTCCTACGAGCAGTACTTC. Translating it yields CASSPGTGASYEQYF. The J gene is TRBJ2-7, the V gene TRBV7-9; 8 nucleotides agree with TRBD1. The CDR3 extends over 15 amino acids. Germline V gene lookup returns CDR1 SEHNR and CDR2 FQNEAQ (reference sequence). Trimming at V came to 5 bases and at J to 0 bases, leaving 6 bases not matched to a gene.

The rearrangement joins TRBV9 to TRBJ2-5, with D perhaps TRBD1 (5 bases). The V and J ends lost 3 bases and 2 bases respectively, with 14 bases between them. The germline CDR1 and CDR2 sequences are SGDLS and YYNGEE. The CDR3 runs 15 residues. The CDR3 is CASSDRTGAQETQYF. The CDR3 DNA sequence: TGTGCCAGCAGCGACCGAACAGGAGCTCAAGAGACCCAGTACTTC.

J is TRBJ2-1 and V is TRBV2, with 12 bases that match TRBD2. Trimming cost V 1 base and J 5 bases; bases outside gene matches: 0. The length of the CDR3 is 15 residues. From germline, CDR1 is SNHLY and CDR2 FYNNEI. Here the CDR3 DNA reads TGTGCCAGCAGTGAAGGACTAGCGGGGGACAATGAGCAGTTCTTC. Amino acids: CASSEGLAGDNEQFF.

The rearrangement links TRBV10-3 to TRBJ1-1; the D is unclear. The CDR3 totals 13 residues. V was cut by 6 bases and J by 0 bases, with 8 bases left in between. The V gene's germline CDR1 is ENHRY and CDR2 SYGVKD. This CDR3 reads CAIRASVNTEAFF. The CDR3 coding sequence is TGTGCCATCAGGGCCTCTGTGAACACTGAAGCTTTCTTT.

The table lists this clone with a few counts. The genes are TRBV18 and TRBJ2-5; tentatively, D is TRBD1 (5 bases). CDR1 is KGHSH and CDR2 is LQKENI in the germline V gene. V was trimmed by 1 base and J by 3 bases, leaving 18 bases between them. The CDR3 runs to 17 residues. CDR3 in DNA: TGTGCCAGCTCACCACGGGCCGTCAGATTAGGGGAAGAGACCCAGTACTTC. Its protein is CASSPRAVRLGEETQYF.

The chain is built from TRBV11-2 and TRBJ2-1; maybe TRBD2 (5 bases). The CDR3 length is 15 residues. The V gene's germline CDR1 is SGHAT and CDR2 FQNNGV. V lost 2 bases and J 8 bases, leaving 16 bases between the germline ends. CDR3 sequence reads: CASSLRGVIMDEQFF. CDR3 sequence (DNA): TGTGCCAGCAGCTTACGGGGAGTGATTATGGATGAGCAGTTCTTC.

The chain carries TRBV11-2 and TRBJ2-3; 8 bases are a match to TRBD2. The germline CDR1 and CDR2 sequences are SGHAT and FQNNGV. This CDR3 is 14 amino acids long. The junction had 7 bases not matched to a gene; V was cut back by 5 bases and J by 6 bases. The CDR3 reads CASSPTSGSDTQYF. CDR3 DNA sequence: TGTGCCAGCAGCCCGACCAGCGGGAGTGATACGCAGTATTTT.

The CDR3 loop is CASRGGGNEQFF. The CDR3 DNA follows: TGTGCCAGCCGAGGGGGGGGGAATGAGCAGTTCTTC. This chain joins TRBV7-6 and TRBJ2-1, with D perhaps TRBD2 (7 bases). The germline CDR1 and CDR2 sequences are SGHVS and FNYEAQ. V was clipped by 8 bases and J by 7 bases, with 12 bases between them. The CDR3 totals 12 residues.

The chain joins TRBV14 to TRBJ1-2; D remains ambiguous. The V and J ends lost 4 bases and 4 bases respectively, with 13 bases between them. Germline-derived CDR1 and CDR2 are SGHDN and FVKESK. This CDR3 is 14 amino acids long. CDR3 loop: CASSPLEGGYGYTF. The CDR3 region has the DNA TGTGCCAGCAGCCCCCTTGAGGGTGGCTATGGCTACACCTTC.